This T cell receptor beta chain comes out of a study of vaccination and CD4 T cells after COVID-19. With respect to this clonotype: The antigen is undetermined.

The CDR3 loop spans 12 amino acids. CDR1 LNHDA and CDR2 SQIVND come from the germline V gene (reference sequence). The ends were cut back, 5 bases at V and 2 bases at J, with 7 bases in the middle. The Oncomine TCR Beta short-read assay was applied to DNA of cultured CD4+ T cells. TCRdb independently ran MiXCR on the PCR reads; one entry per CDR3 protein. The repertoire holds about 22,000 distinct CDR3 sequences, with around a third as singletons. Noted treatment: roughly nine-day PBMC culture with coronavirus spike peptide pools or control peptides (ViraFEST assay). This chain joins TRBV19 and TRBJ2-7, with D hard to call. Material: cultured CD4+ T cells from blood. The source is a human donor with COVID-19. CDR3 region: CASSSPPYEQYF. The CDR3 DNA sequence: TGTGCCAGTAGTTCACCCCCCTACGAGCAGTACTTC.